The present T cell receptor (beta chain) was sequenced within a study of lymphopenia after photon versus proton radiotherapy. Notes on the study in general: Post-nadir diversity loss with photons came from oligoclonal expansion, particularly CD8+ Temra cells. In patients who died, overall survival fell as post-nadir TCR diversity dropped more. Only patients who died were analyzed for survival; proton advantage is unproven. Photon-treated patients lost naive T cells and TCR diversity; proton-treated stayed stable.

Clones were sequenced by immunoSEQ multiplex PCR, and TCRdb holds only the in-frame ones, with some missing. Seen here are 37,000 or so clones, about 86% observed once, and the top ten hold about 9.4%. The CDR3 sequence is 13 residues long. V shed 9 bases and J shed 0 bases, with 11 bases lying between them. Germline values: CDR1 SGHTA, CDR2 FQGNSA. Concerning this clone itself: Its antigen is not known.

The sequence came from a woman aged 70 to 79 with pancreatic cancer. Some clones in this sample may be carry-over from other donors' samples. The gene calls are TRBV7-2 and TRBJ1-1, with D perhaps TRBD1 (6 bases). The material sequenced was peripheral blood, taken from a patient treated with proton-based radiotherapy. CDR3: CASTGYMNTEAFF. DNA for the CDR3: TGTGCCAGTACAGGGTACATGAACACTGAAGCTTTCTTT.